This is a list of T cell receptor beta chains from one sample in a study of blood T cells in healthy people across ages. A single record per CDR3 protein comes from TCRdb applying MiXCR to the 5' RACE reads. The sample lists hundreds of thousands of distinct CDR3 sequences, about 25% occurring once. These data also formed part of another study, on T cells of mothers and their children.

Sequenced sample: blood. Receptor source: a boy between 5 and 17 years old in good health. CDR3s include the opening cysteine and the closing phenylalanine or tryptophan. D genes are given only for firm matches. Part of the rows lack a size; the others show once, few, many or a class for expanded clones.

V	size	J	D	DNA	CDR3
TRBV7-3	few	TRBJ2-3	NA	TGTGCCAGCAGCTCAGAGACCACAGATACGCAGTATTTT	CASSSETTDTQYF
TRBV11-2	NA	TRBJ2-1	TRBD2	TGTGCCAGCAGCCCCAAGCCAGCGGGGGACAATGAGCAGTTCTTC	CASSPKPAGDNEQFF
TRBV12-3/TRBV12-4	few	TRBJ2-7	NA	TGTGCCAGCAGCCCTACAGGGACCCAGCAGTACTTC	CASSPTGTQQYF
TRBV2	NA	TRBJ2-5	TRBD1	TGTGCCAGCAACCTCCGACAGGGGCGGGCCGAGACCCAGTACTTC	CASNLRQGRAETQYF
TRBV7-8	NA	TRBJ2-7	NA	TGTGCCAGCACCAGGGGGGCGGGGTACTCCTACGAGCAGTACTTC	CASTRGAGYSYEQYF
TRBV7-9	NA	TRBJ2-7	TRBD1	TGTGCCAGCAGCTTAGCGTTGGGGACAGCCTACGAGCAGTACTTC	CASSLALGTAYEQYF
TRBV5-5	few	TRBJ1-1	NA	TGTGCCAGCAGCTTGTTGGAGGTTGAAGCTTTCTTT	CASSLLEVEAFF
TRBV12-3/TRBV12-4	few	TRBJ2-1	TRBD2	TGTGCCAGCAGTTTTCTAGCGGGGGGGGCCTACAATGAGCAGTTCTTC	CASSFLAGGAYNEQFF
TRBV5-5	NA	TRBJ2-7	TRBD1	TGTGCCAGCAGCGTGGAAGGAGACAGGGAGCCCTCCTACGAGCAGTACTTC	CASSVEGDREPSYEQYF
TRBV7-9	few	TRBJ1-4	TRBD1	TGTGCCAGCAGCCTCCTGGGACAGTCACCTAATGAAAAACTGTTTTTT	CASSLLGQSPNEKLFF
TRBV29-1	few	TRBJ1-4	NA	TGCAGCGTTGTGGGGCTAGGTGAAAAACTGTTTTTT	CSVVGLGEKLFF
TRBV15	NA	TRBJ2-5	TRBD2	TGTGCCACCAGCAGAGATCGAGCGGGAGCAGAGACCCAGTACTTC	CATSRDRAGAETQYF
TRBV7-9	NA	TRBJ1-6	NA	TGTGCCAGCACTCCTACAGGGTTCCTACCCCTCCACTTT	CASTPTGFLPLHF
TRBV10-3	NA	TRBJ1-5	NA	TGTGCCATCAGTCCTCAGGGTAGTAATCAGCCCCAGCATTTT	CAISPQGSNQPQHF
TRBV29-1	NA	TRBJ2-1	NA	TGCAGCGTTGACGCCGACGGGGGAGGCGAGCAGTTCTTC	CSVDADGGGEQFF
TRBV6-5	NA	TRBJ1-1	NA	TGTGCCAGCAGACCAGGCGGGGGTGGGAACACTGAAGCTTTCTTT	CASRPGGGGNTEAFF
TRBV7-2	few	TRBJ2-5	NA	TGTGCCAGCAGCTCAAGGCGAAAGATTGGTCAGGGTGTTGGAGAGACCCAGTACTTC	CASSSRRKIGQGVGETQYF
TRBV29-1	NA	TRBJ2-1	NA	TGCAGCGTTGAAGTTGCACTAAACAATGAGCAGTTCTTC	CSVEVALNNEQFF
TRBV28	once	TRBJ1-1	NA	TGTGCCAGCAGTTTCTTTGAACCTGAAGCTTTCTTT	CASSFFEPEAFF
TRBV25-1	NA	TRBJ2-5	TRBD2	TGTGCCAGCAGTGAATCCGCGGGAGAGAAGACCCAGTACTTC	CASSESAGEKTQYF
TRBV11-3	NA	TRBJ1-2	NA	TGTGCCAGCAGCCCTCAAGTTGATTATGGCTACACCTTC	CASSPQVDYGYTF
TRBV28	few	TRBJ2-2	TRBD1	TGTGCCAGCAGTCTCTTCTCGACAGGGGGTGACACCGGGGAGCTGTTTTTT	CASSLFSTGGDTGELFF
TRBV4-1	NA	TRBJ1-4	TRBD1	TGCGCCAGCAAATCGACGGGACAGGGAAGCGAAAAACTGTTTTTT	CASKSTGQGSEKLFF
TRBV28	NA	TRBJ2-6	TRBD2	TGTGCCAGCAGTAACCCCGGACTAGCGGGAGTTGCTGGGGCCAACGTCCTGACTTTC	CASSNPGLAGVAGANVLTF
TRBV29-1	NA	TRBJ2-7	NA	TGCAGCGTTTCGGGCAGATACTCCTACGAGCAGTACTTC	CSVSGRYSYEQYF
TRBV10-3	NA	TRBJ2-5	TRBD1	TGTGCCATCAGTGATCGGAACAGGGGGCAAGAGACCCAGTACTTC	CAISDRNRGQETQYF
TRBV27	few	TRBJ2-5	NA	TGTGCCAGCAGTTTTCTAGCGGCCCAGGGGGGGGCCCAAGAGACCCAGTACTTC	CASSFLAAQGGAQETQYF
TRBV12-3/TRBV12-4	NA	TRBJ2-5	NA	TGTGCCAGCAGTTTAAGGGGGGGCCTCGAGGAGACCCAGTACTTC	CASSLRGGLEETQYF
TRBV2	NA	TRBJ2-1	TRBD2	TGTGCCAGCAGCATGACTAGCGGACTATACAATGAGCAGTTCTTC	CASSMTSGLYNEQFF
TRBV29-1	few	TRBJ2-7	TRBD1	TGCAGCGCGACGGACAGGGTGGCCCACGAGCAGTACTTC	CSATDRVAHEQYF
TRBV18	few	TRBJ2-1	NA	TGTGCCAGCTCACCATTTATCGACCCAGGGGAGGGTGAGCAGTTCTTC	CASSPFIDPGEGEQFF
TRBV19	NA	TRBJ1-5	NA	TGTGCCAGTGGAGGGCGGTCTAGCAATCAGCCCCGGCATTTT	CASGGRSSNQPRHF
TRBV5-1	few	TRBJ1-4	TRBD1	TGCGCCAGCAGCTCGGGACAGGGAGGAAAACTGTTTTTT	CASSSGQGGKLFF
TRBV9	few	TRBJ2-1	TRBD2	TGTGCCAGCAGCGCGCCAGCGGGAGGGCCCGGTGAGCAGTTCTTC	CASSAPAGGPGEQFF
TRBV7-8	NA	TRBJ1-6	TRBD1	TGTGCCAGCAGCTTAGTAGGAGGGGGCAATTCACCCCTCCACTTT	CASSLVGGGNSPLHF
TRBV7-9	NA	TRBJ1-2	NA	TGTGCCAGCAGCCCCGAGGGCAGGGGATATGGCTACACCTTC	CASSPEGRGYGYTF
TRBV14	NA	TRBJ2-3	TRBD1	TGTGCCAGCAGCGACAATCGACAGGGTTCTAGCACAGATACGCAGTATTTT	CASSDNRQGSSTDTQYF
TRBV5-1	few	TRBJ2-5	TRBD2	TGCGCCAGCAGCTTCCACCTCACGGGAGGCGGGAGTTTTGCGGAGCAGTACTTC	CASSFHLTGGGSFAEQYF
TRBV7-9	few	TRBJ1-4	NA	TGTGCCAGCAGCCCAACTGAACGGACCCTCAATGAAAAACTGTTTTTT	CASSPTERTLNEKLFF
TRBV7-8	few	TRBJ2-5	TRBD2	TGTGCCAGCAGCTCGCCAGCGGGGGGGGCTTTCCAAGAGACCCAGTACTTC	CASSSPAGGAFQETQYF
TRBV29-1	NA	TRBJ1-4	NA	TGCAGCGCCTGGGGGGGGACGGATGAAAAACTGTTTTTT	CSAWGGTDEKLFF
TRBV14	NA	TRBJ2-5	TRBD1	TGTGCCAGCAGCCCGCATAAGACAGGGACAGACTTCGAGCGAGAGACCCAGTACTTC	CASSPHKTGTDFERETQYF
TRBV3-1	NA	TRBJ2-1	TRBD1	TGTGCCAGCAGCCATTCGACCGGGACAGGGGGCAATGAGCAGTTCTTC	CASSHSTGTGGNEQFF
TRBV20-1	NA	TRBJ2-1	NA	TGCAGTGCTAGAGAAGCTTATAGCTCCTACAATGAGCAGTTCTTC	CSAREAYSSYNEQFF
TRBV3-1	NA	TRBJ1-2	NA	TGTGCCAGCAGCCAACAAGGGATAGACTATGGCTACACCTTC	CASSQQGIDYGYTF
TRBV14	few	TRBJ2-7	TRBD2	TGTGCCAGCAGCCAAGGAATAAAACTAGCGGGAATCTCCTACGAGCAGTACTTC	CASSQGIKLAGISYEQYF
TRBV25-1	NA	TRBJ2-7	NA	TGTGCCAGCAGTTCAAACCCGGCCTACGAGCAGTACTTC	CASSSNPAYEQYF
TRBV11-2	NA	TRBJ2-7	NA	TGTGCCAGCAGAGACATTGCGAACTCCTACGAGCAGTACTTC	CASRDIANSYEQYF
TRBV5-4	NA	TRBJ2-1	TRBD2	TGTGCCAGCCTGCGCAGGACTAGCTCCTACAATGAGCAGTTCTTC	CASLRRTSSYNEQFF
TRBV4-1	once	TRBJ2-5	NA	TGCGCCAGCAGCCAAGATCTCCCAGTTATGAAAGAGACCCAGTACTTC	CASSQDLPVMKETQYF
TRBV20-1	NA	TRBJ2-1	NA	TGCAGTGCTCGGAGGGGGCGGAATGAGCAGTTCTTC	CSARRGRNEQFF